This T cell receptor (beta chain) was captured in a study of control samples from healthy donors and cancer patients. This clone was seen a single time. CDR3 length: 12 amino acids. The germline CDR1 and CDR2 sequences are LNHDA and SQIVND (reference sequence). The V and J ends lost 7 bases and 15 bases respectively, with 19 bases between them. Only in-frame clones appear in the TCRdb table, and some are missing; sequencing was by immunoSEQ multiplex PCR. The sample carries 69,000 or so clones, 94% recorded once. The chain couples TRBV19 to TRBJ2-1; D perhaps matches TRBD2 (6 bases). This clonotype originated in a woman in her twenties or thirties in good health. Sequenced sample: blood. This chain's CDR3 is CASNHGWGDAFF. The CDR3 coding sequence is TGTGCCAGTAATCATGGTTGGGGGGACGCGTTCTTC.